The following is a T cell receptor (beta chain) sequence with its context. The antigen is undetermined. This entry comes from a study of shared clonotypes between healthy human individuals. The J segment lost 3 bases and the V segment lost 0 bases, leaving 2 bases of the junction unmatched. Germline loops: CDR1 MGHRA, CDR2 YSYEKL. The CDR3 totals 15 residues. CD45RO-negative, CCR7-selected cells formed the naive CD8 fraction, which excluded terminally differentiated effector memory CD45RA+ cells. Those who donated were healthy HIV-negative adults, with no recent acute infections or vaccinations reported. Study results and caveats: In contrast to clonotypes shared by all four donors, non-shared clonotypes had lower generation probabilities.

Using immunoSEQ multiplex PCR, the repertoire was profiled, and TCRdb retains in-frame clones only, with some absent. The table shows roughly 2,000,000 clones, with just under 95% occurring only once. Input material: naive CD8+ T cells sorted from blood. The clonotype was recovered from a man between 18 and 35 years old in good health. V usage is TRBV4-1 and J usage is TRBJ1-2; TRBD1 agrees at 9 bases. CDR3 sequence reads: CASSQERTGDYGYTF. For the CDR3, the DNA is TGCGCCAGCAGCCAAGAAAGGACAGGGGACTATGGCTACACCTTC.